A single sample gave rise to the 6 T cell receptor beta chains below, sequenced in a study of cytomegalovirus exposure and HLA in healthy donors. Primers: 60 Vbeta forward and 13 Jbeta reverse. Some clones are missing from TCRdb's copy, which holds only in-frame ones; the method was immunoSEQ multiplex PCR. The sample lists 200,000 to 250,000 clones, under 85% occurring once. The specimen was PBMCs. These receptors were collected from a man over 45 in good health and CMV-seronegative.

This sequence joins TRBV7-9 and TRBJ2-7; D is uncertain. V was clipped by 2 bases and J by 0 bases, with 5 bases between them. CDR1 SEHNR and CDR2 FQNEAQ come from the germline V gene (reference sequence). The CDR3 covers 13 residues. CDR3 in DNA: TGTGCCAGCAGCTTACACAGCTCCTACGAGCAGTACTTC. Protein: CASSLHSSYEQYF.

The CDR3 bases are TGTGCCAGCGTTAGCGGGGACAGGGTTTACACCGGGGAGCTGTTTTTT. Encoded protein: CASVSGDRVYTGELFF. The chain uses TRBV28 and TRBJ2-2; TRBD1 might be the D (9 bases). The V end was cut by 8 bases, the J end by 3 bases, with 19 bases between. CDR3 size: 16 residues. The germline CDR1 and CDR2 sequences are MDHEN and SYDVKM.

J is TRBJ2-3 and V is TRBV9; a weak D match, TRBD2 (5 bases). The CDR3 covers 13 residues. In germline, CDR1 is SGDLS, CDR2 YYNGEE. V lost 3 bases and J 7 bases, leaving 12 bases between the germline ends. CDR3 DNA: TGTGCCAGCAGCGCACCTAGCCCAAATACGCAGTATTTT. It is translated as CASSAPSPNTQYF.

The chain is built from TRBV6-5 and TRBJ2-2; 8 bases agree with TRBD1. Germline V gene data show CDR1 as MNHEY and CDR2 as SVGAGI. The CDR3 loop spans 13 amino acids. J lost 4 bases, V lost 10 bases, and 5 bases had no gene match. CDR3 sequence (DNA): TGTGCCACCACGGACAGGGCCACCGGGGAGCTGTTTTTT. Translation gives CATTDRATGELFF.

In this sample, this clone turned up a few times. The chain couples TRBV25-1 to TRBJ2-5; D not resolved. The CDR3 is 14 residues long. V gave up 3 bases and J gave up 3 bases, with 11 bases separating them. Per germline, CDR1 MGHDK and CDR2 SYGVNS. The CDR3 loop reads CASSDVGSKETQYF. CDR3 nucleotides: TGTGCCAGCAGTGATGTCGGGTCCAAAGAGACCCAGTACTTC.

This sequence joins TRBV5-4 and TRBJ2-5; 10 nucleotides line up with TRBD1. The trim removed 7 bases at V and 7 bases at J, leaving 10 bases unmatched. CDR1 and CDR2 (germline): SGHNT, YYREEE (reference sequence). The CDR3 spans 14 residues. The CDR3 is CASGSGQGDGTQYF. The CDR3 nucleotides read TGTGCCAGCGGATCCGGACAGGGGGATGGGACCCAGTACTTC.